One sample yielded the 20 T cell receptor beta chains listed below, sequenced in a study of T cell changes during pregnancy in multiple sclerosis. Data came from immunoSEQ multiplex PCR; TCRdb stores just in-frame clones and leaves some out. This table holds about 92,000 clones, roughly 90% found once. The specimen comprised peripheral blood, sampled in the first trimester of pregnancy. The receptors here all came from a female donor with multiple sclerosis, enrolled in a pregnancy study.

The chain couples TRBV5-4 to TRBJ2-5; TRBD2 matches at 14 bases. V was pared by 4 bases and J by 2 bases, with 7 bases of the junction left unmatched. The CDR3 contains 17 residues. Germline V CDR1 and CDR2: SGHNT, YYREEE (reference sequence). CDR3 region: CASSRGLAGVRQETQYF. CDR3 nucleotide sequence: TGTGCCAGCAGCCGGGGACTAGCGGGAGTAAGGCAAGAGACCCAGTACTTC.

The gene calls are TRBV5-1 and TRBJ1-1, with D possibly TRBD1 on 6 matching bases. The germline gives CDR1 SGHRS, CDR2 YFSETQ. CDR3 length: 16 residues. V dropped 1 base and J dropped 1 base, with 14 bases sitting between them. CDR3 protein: CASSLKEARGNTEAFF. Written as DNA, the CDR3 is TGCGCCAGCAGCTTGAAGGAGGCCAGGGGGAACACTGAAGCTTTCTTT.

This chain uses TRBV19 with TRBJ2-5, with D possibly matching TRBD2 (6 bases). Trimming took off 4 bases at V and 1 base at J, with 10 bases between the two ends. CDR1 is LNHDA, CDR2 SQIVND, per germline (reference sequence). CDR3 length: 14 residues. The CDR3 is CASSRRDPQETQYF. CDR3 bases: TGTGCCAGTAGTAGGAGGGACCCCCAAGAGACCCAGTACTTC.

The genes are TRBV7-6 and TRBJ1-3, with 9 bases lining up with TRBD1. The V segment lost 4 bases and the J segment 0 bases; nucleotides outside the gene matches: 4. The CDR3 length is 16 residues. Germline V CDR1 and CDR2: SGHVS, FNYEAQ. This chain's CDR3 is CASSSKTGGSGNTIYF. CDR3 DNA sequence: TGTGCCAGCAGCTCAAAGACAGGGGGCTCTGGAAACACCATATATTTT.

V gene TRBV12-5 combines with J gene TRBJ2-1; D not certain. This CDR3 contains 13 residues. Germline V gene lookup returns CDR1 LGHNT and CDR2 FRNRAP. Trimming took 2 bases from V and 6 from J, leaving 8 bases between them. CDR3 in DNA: TGTGCTAGTGGTTTGAACAGCTTCAATGAGCAGTTCTTC. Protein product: CASGLNSFNEQFF.

CDR3 sequence reads: CSVDPSDTQYF. The DNA of the CDR3 is TGCAGCGTTGATCCGTCAGATACGCAGTATTTT. The chain recombines TRBV29-1 with TRBJ2-3, with no clear D. Between the trimmed V and J ends, which lost 3 bases and 4 bases, there was a span of 5 bases. Germline V gives CDR1 SQVTM, CDR2 ANQGSEA. The CDR3 length is 11 residues.

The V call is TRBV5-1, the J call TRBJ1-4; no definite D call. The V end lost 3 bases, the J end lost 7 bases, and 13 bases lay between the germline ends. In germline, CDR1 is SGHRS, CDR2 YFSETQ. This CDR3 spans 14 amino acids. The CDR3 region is CASSSGIRSEKLFF. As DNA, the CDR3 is TGCGCCAGCAGCTCGGGAATACGGAGTGAAAAACTGTTTTTT.

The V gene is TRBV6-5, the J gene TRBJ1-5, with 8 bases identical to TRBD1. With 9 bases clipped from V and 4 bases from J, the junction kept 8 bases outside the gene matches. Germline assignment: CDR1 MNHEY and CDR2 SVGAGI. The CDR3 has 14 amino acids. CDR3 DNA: TGTGCCAGTTCGACAGGGGTCGTGAATCAGCCCCAGCATTTT. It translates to CASSTGVVNQPQHF.

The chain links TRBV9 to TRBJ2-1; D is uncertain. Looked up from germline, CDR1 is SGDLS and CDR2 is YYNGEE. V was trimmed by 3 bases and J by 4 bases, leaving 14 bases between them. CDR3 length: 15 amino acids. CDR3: CASSAPPLEYNEQFF. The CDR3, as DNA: TGTGCCAGCAGCGCCCCCCCCCTAGAGTACAATGAGCAGTTCTTC.

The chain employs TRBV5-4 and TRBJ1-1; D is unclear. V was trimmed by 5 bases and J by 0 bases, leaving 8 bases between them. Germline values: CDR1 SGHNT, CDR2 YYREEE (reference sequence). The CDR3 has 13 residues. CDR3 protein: CASRPGMNTEAFF. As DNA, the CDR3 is TGTGCCAGCAGACCAGGAATGAACACTGAAGCTTTCTTT. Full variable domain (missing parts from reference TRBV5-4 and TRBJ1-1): ETGVTQSPTHLIKTRGQQVTLRCSSQSGHNTVSWYQQALGQGPQFIFQYYREEENGRGNFPPRFSGLQFPNYSSELNVNALELDDSALYLCASRPGMNTEAFFGQGTRLTVV.

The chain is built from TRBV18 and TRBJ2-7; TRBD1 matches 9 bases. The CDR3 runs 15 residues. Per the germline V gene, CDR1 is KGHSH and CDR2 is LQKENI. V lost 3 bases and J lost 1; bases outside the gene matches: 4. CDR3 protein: CASSPLGTGSYEQYF. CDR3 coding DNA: TGTGCCAGCTCACCCCTGGGGACAGGGTCCTACGAGCAGTACTTC.

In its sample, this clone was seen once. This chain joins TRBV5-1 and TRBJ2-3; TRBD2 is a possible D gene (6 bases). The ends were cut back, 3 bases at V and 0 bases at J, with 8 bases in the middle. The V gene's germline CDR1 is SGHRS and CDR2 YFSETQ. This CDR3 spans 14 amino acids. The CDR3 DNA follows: TGCGCCAGCAGCTCGGCGGGGAGCACAGATACGCAGTATTTT. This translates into CASSSAGSTDTQYF.

CDR3 in amino acids: CASSAAGGWDEQYF. CDR3 in DNA: TGTGCCAGCAGCGCAGCGGGAGGGTGGGACGAGCAGTACTTC. The gene calls are TRBV7-6 and TRBJ2-7; TRBD2 matches at 10 bases. CDR1 and CDR2 from the germline V gene are SGHVS and FNYEAQ. There are 14 residues in the CDR3. J gave up 5 bases and V 5 bases, and 6 bases lay outside the gene matches.

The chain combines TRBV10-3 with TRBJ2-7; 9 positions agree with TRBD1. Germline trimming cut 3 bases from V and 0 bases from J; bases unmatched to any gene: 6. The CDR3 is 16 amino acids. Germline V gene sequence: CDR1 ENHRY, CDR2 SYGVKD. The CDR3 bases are TGTGCCATCAGTGATCCGGGACAGGGATTCTCCTACGAGCAGTACTTC. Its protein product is CAISDPGQGFSYEQYF.

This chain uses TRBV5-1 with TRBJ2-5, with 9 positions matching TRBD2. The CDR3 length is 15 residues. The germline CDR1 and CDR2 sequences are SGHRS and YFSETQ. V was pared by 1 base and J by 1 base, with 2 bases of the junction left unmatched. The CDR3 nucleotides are TGCGCCAGCAGCTTGAGCGGGAGGTCCCAAGAGACCCAGTACTTC. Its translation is CASSLSGRSQETQYF.

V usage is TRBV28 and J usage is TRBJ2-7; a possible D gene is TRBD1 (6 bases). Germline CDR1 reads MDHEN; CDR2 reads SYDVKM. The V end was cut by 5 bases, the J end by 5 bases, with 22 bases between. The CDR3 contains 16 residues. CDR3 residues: CASSPGQLRVPHEQYF. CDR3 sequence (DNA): TGTGCCAGCAGTCCAGGACAGTTACGAGTACCTCACGAGCAGTACTTC.

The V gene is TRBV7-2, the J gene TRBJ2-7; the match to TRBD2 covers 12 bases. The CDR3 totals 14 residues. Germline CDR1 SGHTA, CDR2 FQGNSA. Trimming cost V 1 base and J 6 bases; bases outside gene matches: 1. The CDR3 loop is CASSLGLAGAEQYF. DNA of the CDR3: TGTGCCAGCAGCTTAGGACTAGCGGGAGCCGAGCAGTACTTC.

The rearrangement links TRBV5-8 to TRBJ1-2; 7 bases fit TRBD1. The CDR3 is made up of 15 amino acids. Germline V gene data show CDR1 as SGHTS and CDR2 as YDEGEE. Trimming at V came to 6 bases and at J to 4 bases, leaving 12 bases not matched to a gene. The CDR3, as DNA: TGTGCCAGCACCCCTAATCCACAGGGGAGCTATGGCTACACCTTC. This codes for CASTPNPQGSYGYTF.

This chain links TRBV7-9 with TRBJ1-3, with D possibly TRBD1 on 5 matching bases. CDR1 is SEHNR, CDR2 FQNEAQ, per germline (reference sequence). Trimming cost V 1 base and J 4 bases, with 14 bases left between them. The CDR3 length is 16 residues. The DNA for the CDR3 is TGTGCCAGCAGCTTAGAGGCGGGGGTAGGAGGAAACACCATATATTTT. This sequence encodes CASSLEAGVGGNTIYF.

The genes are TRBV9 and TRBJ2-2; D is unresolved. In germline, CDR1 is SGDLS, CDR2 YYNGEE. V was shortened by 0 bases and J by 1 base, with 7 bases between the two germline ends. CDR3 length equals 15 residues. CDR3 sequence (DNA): TGTGCCAGCAGCGTAGCGTCCGGGAACACCGGGGAGCTGTTTTTT. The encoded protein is CASSVASGNTGELFF.